These T cell receptor beta chains were read from a single sample in a study of shared clonotypes between healthy human individuals. Data came from immunoSEQ multiplex PCR; TCRdb stores just in-frame clones and leaves some out. The sample lists roughly 1,100,000 clones; under 80% were seen once. The sequencing sample was made of memory CD4+ T cells sorted from blood. These receptors were obtained from a man aged 18 to 30 in good health. CDR3s include the opening cysteine and the closing phenylalanine or tryptophan. The order of the fields is clone size, V gene, J gene, CDR3 protein. Clone size is given for some rows only: seen once, a few or many times, or a class if the clone is expanded.

clone size: -
V gene: TRBV27
J gene: TRBJ2-2
CDR3 protein: CASSLSSGRSTNTGELFF

clone size: once
V gene: TRBV6-5
J gene: TRBJ2-7
CDR3 protein: CASSSSGNYEQYF

clone size: once
V gene: TRBV18
J gene: TRBJ2-3
CDR3 protein: CASSPPGQGPDTQYF

clone size: once
V gene: TRBV20-1
J gene: TRBJ2-7
CDR3 protein: CSVFDGYEQYF

clone size: few
V gene: TRBV5-1
J gene: TRBJ2-7
CDR3 protein: CASSLGTGTYEQYF

clone size: -
V gene: TRBV25-1
J gene: TRBJ2-3
CDR3 protein: CASSEPGLRTDTQYF

clone size: -
V gene: TRBV5-1
J gene: TRBJ2-7
CDR3 protein: CASSSGQGTYEQYF

clone size: few
V gene: TRBV5-1
J gene: TRBJ2-3
CDR3 protein: CASSLVPLAGGRTDTQYF

clone size: -
V gene: TRBV19
J gene: TRBJ1-3
CDR3 protein: CASMTASGNTIYF

clone size: -
V gene: TRBV6-5
J gene: TRBJ2-7
CDR3 protein: CASSYSTGYYEQYF

clone size: -
V gene: TRBV19
J gene: TRBJ1-5
CDR3 protein: CASSIAGRGDQPQHF

clone size: -
V gene: TRBV2
J gene: TRBJ2-3
CDR3 protein: CASSSERGAKVDTQYF

clone size: many
V gene: TRBV19
J gene: TRBJ2-1
CDR3 protein: CASSPSKGHEQFF

clone size: -
V gene: TRBV19
J gene: TRBJ2-1
CDR3 protein: CASSIDPSQPSYNEQFF

clone size: -
V gene: TRBV28
J gene: TRBJ1-5
CDR3 protein: CASSPDRLFNQPQHF

clone size: few
V gene: TRBV7-6
J gene: TRBJ2-5
CDR3 protein: CASSSRPPGLAGGETQYF

clone size: -
V gene: TRBV7-2
J gene: TRBJ2-7
CDR3 protein: CASSRLAYASYEQYF

clone size: -
V gene: TRBV5-4
J gene: TRBJ2-1
CDR3 protein: CAASDRGSNEQFF

clone size: -
V gene: TRBV30
J gene: TRBJ2-7
CDR3 protein: CAWSVTGAYEQYF

clone size: -
V gene: TRBV2
J gene: TRBJ1-6
CDR3 protein: CASSEASSSPLHF

clone size: once
V gene: TRBV6-5
J gene: TRBJ1-1
CDR3 protein: CASSGRDGEAFF

clone size: -
V gene: TRBV11-1
J gene: TRBJ1-6
CDR3 protein: CASSVRSFNSPLHF

clone size: few
V gene: TRBV30
J gene: TRBJ1-1
CDR3 protein: CAWTRQVNTEAFF

clone size: -
V gene: TRBV27
J gene: TRBJ2-3
CDR3 protein: CASSQGQGDTDTQYF

clone size: -
V gene: TRBV28
J gene: TRBJ2-7
CDR3 protein: CASSPGPGQVYEQYF

clone size: -
V gene: TRBV9
J gene: TRBJ1-1
CDR3 protein: CASSAEYRTPNTEAFF

clone size: few
V gene: TRBV7-6
J gene: TRBJ2-7
CDR3 protein: CASSPREGEQYF

clone size: -
V gene: TRBV11-2
J gene: TRBJ2-7
CDR3 protein: CASSLAGGRISYEQYF

clone size: -
V gene: TRBV5-4
J gene: TRBJ2-1
CDR3 protein: CASSPDFFGTGIDEQFF

clone size: -
V gene: TRBV9
J gene: TRBJ1-2
CDR3 protein: CASSVDGQEHGYTF

clone size: -
V gene: TRBV6-4
J gene: TRBJ1-5
CDR3 protein: CASNCPRASNQPQHF

clone size: -
V gene: TRBV19
J gene: TRBJ2-7
CDR3 protein: CASSAGSLPLEQYF

clone size: -
V gene: TRBV4-3
J gene: TRBJ2-7
CDR3 protein: CASSQDALRTSGTFSYEQYF

clone size: -
V gene: TRBV5-1
J gene: TRBJ1-2
CDR3 protein: CASSGRDPGSGYTF

clone size: -
V gene: TRBV5-5
J gene: TRBJ2-5
CDR3 protein: CASSPTGRPETQYF

clone size: -
V gene: TRBV2
J gene: TRBJ2-7
CDR3 protein: CASSESLADEQYF